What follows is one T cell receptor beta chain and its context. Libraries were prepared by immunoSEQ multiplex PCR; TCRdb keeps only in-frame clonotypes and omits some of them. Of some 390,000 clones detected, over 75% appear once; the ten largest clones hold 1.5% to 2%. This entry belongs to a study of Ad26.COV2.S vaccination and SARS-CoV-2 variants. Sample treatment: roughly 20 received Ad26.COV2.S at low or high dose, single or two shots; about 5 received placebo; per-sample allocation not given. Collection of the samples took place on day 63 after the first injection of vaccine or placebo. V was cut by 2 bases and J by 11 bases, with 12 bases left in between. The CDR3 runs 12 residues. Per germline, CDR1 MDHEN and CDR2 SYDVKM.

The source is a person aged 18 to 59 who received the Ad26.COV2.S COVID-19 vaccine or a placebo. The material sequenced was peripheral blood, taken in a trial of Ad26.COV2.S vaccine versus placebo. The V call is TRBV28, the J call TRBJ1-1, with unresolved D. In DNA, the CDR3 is TGTGCCAGCAGTTTACCCCCTCAGCGGGCTTTCTTT. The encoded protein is CASSLPPQRAFF.